These T cell receptor beta chains were read from a single sample in a study of T cell responses to AZD1222 COVID-19 vaccine. The data were produced by immunoSEQ multiplex PCR, yet TCRdb's version contains in-frame clones alone and is incomplete. The sample shows roughly 84,000 clones, roughly nine tenths of them seen only once. Sequencing used peripheral blood, obtained on day 0 of AZD1222 vaccination. These receptors were taken from an adult in good health. Each CDR3 is given with its conserved first and last residue. A D gene is named only where the DNA matches it firmly. The size entry is marked missing in some rows and otherwise reads once, few, many or a size class.

TGTGCCAGCAGTTTCGGAGGGGGGCGATACACTGAAGCTTTCTTT,CASSFGGGRYTEAFF,TRBV6-5,TRBJ1-1,-,-
TGTGCCAGCAGCTTAGATCGACCGGGGGGTTTAATGGGTACGCAGTATTTT,CASSLDRPGGLMGTQYF,TRBV11-2,TRBJ2-3,-,TRBD2
TGTGCCAGTAGTATGGGCCTAGCTCCCGCCGGAGATGAGCAGTTCTTC,CASSMGLAPAGDEQFF,TRBV19,TRBJ2-1,-,-
TGTGCCATAACACTGATCCCCTATGGCTACACCTTC,CAITLIPYGYTF,TRBV6-5,TRBJ1-2,-,-
TGTGCAACGTGGCGGGGAACCTACAATGAGCAGTTCTTC,CATWRGTYNEQFF,TRBV10-3,TRBJ2-1,-,-
TGTGCCAGCAAGGAGGGGGCGAGCGGGGAGCTGTTTTTT,CASKEGASGELFF,TRBV6-5,TRBJ2-2,-,-
TGTGCCAGCAGTGAAGCGGACACCGGGGAGCTGTTTTTT,CASSEADTGELFF,TRBV6-4,TRBJ2-2,-,-
TGTGCCAGCAGCGGGGGGACAGAAGCTTTCTTT,CASSGGTEAFF,TRBV6-5,TRBJ1-1,-,-
TGTGCCAGCAGCCGGTCAGGGTCCCTCTACGAGCAGTACTTC,CASSRSGSLYEQYF,TRBV7-2,TRBJ2-7,-,-
TGTGCCAGCAGCCAACCGGGACTGGGCACTGAAGCTTTCTTT,CASSQPGLGTEAFF,TRBV3-1/TRBV3-2,TRBJ1-1,-,-
TGTGCCAGCTCATCCTCGGACGGATACTACGAGCAGTACTTC,CASSSSDGYYEQYF,TRBV18,TRBJ2-7,-,-
TGTGCCAGTAGTATAGGGCCCCCGCGGGACGGAAACGAGCAGTACTTC,CASSIGPPRDGNEQYF,TRBV19,TRBJ2-7,-,-
TGTGCCACCAGTGATTCCTCTATCATTGGAGGGGGTAACACCGGGGAGCTGTTTTTT,CATSDSSIIGGGNTGELFF,TRBV24-1,TRBJ2-2,-,-
TGTGCCAGCAGCCAGCCGACCGTTTACGAGCAGTACTTC,CASSQPTVYEQYF,TRBV3-1/TRBV3-2,TRBJ2-7,-,-
TGTGCCAGCAGTTACTCCTGGGACAGGGAAAACGAGCAGTACTTC,CASSYSWDRENEQYF,TRBV6-5,TRBJ2-7,-,TRBD1
TGCGCCAGCAGCTTACAGGGGAGTGAGGGAAACACCATATATTTT,CASSLQGSEGNTIYF,TRBV5-1,TRBJ1-3,-,TRBD1
TGTGCCAGCAGCCAAGAATTCGGACAGGGGGATGGCTACACCTTC,CASSQEFGQGDGYTF,TRBV14,TRBJ1-2,few,TRBD1
TGTGCCAGCAGTTGGAGGGGAGAGACCCAGTACTTC,CASSWRGETQYF,TRBV27,TRBJ2-5,-,-
TGTGCTAGTGGTCCGGGCACTAGCGGGAGGCATGAGCAGTTCTTC,CASGPGTSGRHEQFF,TRBV12-5,TRBJ2-1,-,TRBD2
TGTGCCAGCAGTTACGCTAGTGAGCAGTTCTTC,CASSYASEQFF,TRBV6-6,TRBJ2-1,-,-
TGTGCCAGCAGCCCCCCTCCCAGGGGACAGGTGATATGGGAGCAGTACTTC,CASSPPPRGQVIWEQYF,TRBV11-2,TRBJ2-7,-,TRBD1
TGTGCCAGCAGCCAAAAGGAAAGGACCTCCAGCAATCAGCCCCAGCATTTT,CASSQKERTSSNQPQHF,TRBV14,TRBJ1-5,few,-
TGTGCCAGTAGTAGAGTGTCGGGGCAGCCCCAGCATTTT,CASSRVSGQPQHF,TRBV19,TRBJ1-5,many,-
TGTGCCAGCAGCCTCCCGGGACTAAACTACAATGAGCAGTTCTTC,CASSLPGLNYNEQFF,TRBV7-3,TRBJ2-1,-,TRBD2